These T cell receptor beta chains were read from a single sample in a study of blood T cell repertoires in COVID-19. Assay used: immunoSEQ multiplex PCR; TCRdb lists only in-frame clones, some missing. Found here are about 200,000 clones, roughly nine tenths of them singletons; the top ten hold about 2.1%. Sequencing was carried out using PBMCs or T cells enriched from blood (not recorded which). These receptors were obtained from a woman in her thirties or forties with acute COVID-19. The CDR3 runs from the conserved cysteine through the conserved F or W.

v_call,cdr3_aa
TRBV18,CASSPQGADYEQYF
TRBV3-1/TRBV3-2,CASSRGLTSTDTQYF
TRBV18,CASSPGQGPGNTIYF
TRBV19,CASSGQMRDTIYF
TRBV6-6,CASSLKTSGGPYEQYF
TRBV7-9,CASSPDTSYGYTF
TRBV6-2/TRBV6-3,CASSLMGGGNYEQYF
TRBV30,CAWSTDRHLPPSGNTIYF
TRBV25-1,CASSESRGRGEKLFF
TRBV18,CASSPRWDKGAGGYTF
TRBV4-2,CASSRDREETQYF
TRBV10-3,CAPSYQETQYF
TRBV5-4,CASTRRGGEETQYF
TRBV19,CASSQTGTNSPLHF
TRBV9,CASSVEGVQQGNTIYF
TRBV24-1,CATSVGGRGGSLHNEQFF
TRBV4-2,CASSPFSGANVLTF
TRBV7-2,CASSPQGRAGANVLTF
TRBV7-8,CASSLSPGFEQYF
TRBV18,CASSPYNSGRDFSTDTQYF
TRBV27,CASSLLGGQGPDTQYF
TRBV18,CASSPSTGADTQYF
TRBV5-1,CASSLELAGSEQYF
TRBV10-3,CAISESKLAGVSSDTQYF
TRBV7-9,CASSLVQGLGTDTQYF
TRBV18,CASSPVAGVRSYNEQFF